The T cell receptor beta chain described here comes from a study of shared clonotypes between healthy human individuals. The study, taken as a whole, reports: It was the few donors that limited the genetic and exposure-history diversity represented. Estimated clonotype richness was generally higher in naive than memory subsets.

CDR1 is MNHEY, CDR2 SVGAGI, per germline. V gave up 6 bases and J gave up 2 bases; unmatched junction bases: 4. This CDR3 is 14 amino acids long. Using immunoSEQ multiplex PCR, the repertoire was profiled, and TCRdb retains in-frame clones only, with some absent. The sample lists 1.5 million to 2.5 million clones; about 95% were seen once. Naive CD8 cells, CD45RO-negative and positively selected for CCR7, excluded terminally differentiated effector memory CD45RA+ cells. Remarks on this clone: Its antigen is unidentified. A much larger clone lies a single base off, so this may be a read error.

Sequencing was performed on naive CD8+ T cells sorted from blood. This clonotype originated in a man between 18 and 29 years old in good health. The chain couples TRBV6-5 to TRBJ2-7; TRBD1 matches at 10 bases. Here the CDR3 DNA reads TGTGCCAGCAGCGTTGGACAGGGGGCCTACGAGCAGTACTTC. This translates into CASSVGQGAYEQYF.